These 32 T cell receptor beta chains were all obtained from the same sample, sequenced in a study of beta chain features in type 1 diabetes. Investigators reverse transcribed all isolated RNA, so they sequenced expressed TCRB transcripts. The protocol was immunoSEQ multiplex PCR, while the TCRdb copy is restricted to in-frame clones and leaves out a portion. The sample records 970,000 or so clones, around a sixth being singletons. Sequenced: naive CD4+ T cells from blood. Source of these receptors: a woman younger than 30 in good health.

This rearrangement joins TRBV29-1 to TRBJ2-5; D remains ambiguous. CDR3 length equals 12 residues. V was pared by 4 bases and J by 2 bases, with 8 bases between. Looked up from germline, CDR1 is SQVTM and CDR2 is ANQGSEA. The CDR3 region has the DNA TGCAGCGTTGGATGGGGTCAAGAGACCCAGTACTTC. Its translation is CSVGWGQETQYF.

CDR3 DNA: TGCGCCAGCAGCGCGAGTAACCAGGCAGGGGATGGCTACACCTTC. Its protein product is CASSASNQAGDGYTF. The chain joins TRBV5-1 to TRBJ1-2; tentative D call: TRBD1 (6 bases). CDR1 is SGHRS and CDR2 is YFSETQ in the germline V gene. V was trimmed by 4 bases and J by 6 bases, leaving 19 bases between them. CDR3 size: 15 residues.

Comments on this clone: The identical CDR3 is also encoded by other nucleotide sequences in the sample. The CDR3 reads CASSQDERTMNTEAFF. For the CDR3, the DNA is TGCGCCAGCAGCCAAGATGAACGTACAATGAACACTGAAGCTTTCTTT. This chain joins TRBV4-3 and TRBJ1-1; D gene ambiguous. Germline V gives CDR1 LGHNA, CDR2 YSLEER. This CDR3 is 16 amino acids long. V gave up 0 bases and J gave up 0 bases, with 11 bases separating them.

The genes are TRBV7-3 and TRBJ2-3; TRBD2 aligns across 7 bases. Germline lookup yields CDR1 SGHTA and CDR2 FQGTGA. The CDR3 runs to 13 residues. V shed 5 bases and J 4 bases; nucleotides not matched to a gene: 3. The chain's CDR3 is CASSLTSPDTQYF. CDR3 coding DNA: TGTGCCAGCAGCCTGACTAGCCCAGATACGCAGTATTTT.

This clone was seen a few times. The rearrangement links TRBV18 to TRBJ1-2; D is possibly TRBD1 (5 bases). Germline V gene lookup returns CDR1 KGHSH and CDR2 LQKENI. This CDR3 comprises 14 residues. V was shortened by 1 base and J by 3 bases, with 9 bases between the two germline ends. The CDR3 loop reads CASSPQRGDYGYTF. The DNA of the CDR3 is TGTGCCAGCTCACCACAAAGGGGAGACTATGGCTACACCTTC.

The V call is TRBV7-2, the J call TRBJ2-1; D gene ambiguous. CDR3 length: 11 amino acids. V lost 1 base, J lost 10 bases, and 5 bases lay in between. CDR1 and CDR2 (germline): SGHTA, FQGNSA. The CDR3 region is CASSLGPEQFF. CDR3 nucleotides: TGTGCCAGCAGCTTAGGCCCCGAGCAGTTCTTC.

This chain joins TRBV7-2 and TRBJ2-6; no firm D call. This CDR3 region has 15 residues. Trimming removed 2 bases at V and 4 bases at J, with 9 bases between. Germline lookup yields CDR1 SGHTA and CDR2 FQGNSA. The CDR3 reads CASSLPIHGANVLTF. The DNA for the CDR3 is TGTGCCAGCAGCTTACCCATCCACGGGGCCAACGTCCTGACTTTC.

The table lists this clone with a few counts. The V gene is TRBV13, the J gene TRBJ2-7; TRBD2 agrees at 10 bases. The assigned J gene may be wrong: the sequence end matches TRBJ2-1 better. CDR3 length: 15 residues. Germline CDR1 is PRHDT and CDR2 is FYEKMQ (reference sequence). The CDR3, as DNA: TGTGCCAGCAGCTTAAGAGCGGGAGGGTACAATGAGCAGTTCTTC. Its protein product is CASSLRAGGYNEQFF.

In its sample, this clone was seen a few times. The chain combines TRBV11-1 with TRBJ2-5; possibly TRBD1 for D (5 bases). V was pared by 8 bases and J by 5 bases, with 12 bases between. CDR1 is SGHAT and CDR2 is FQDESV in the germline V gene (reference sequence). CDR3 length equals 12 residues. The CDR3 DNA reads TGTGCCAGCGGCCAGGGTTTTGAGACCCAGTACTTC. Translated, it gives CASGQGFETQYF.

This chain joins TRBV7-9 and TRBJ2-1; D might be TRBD1 or TRBD2, each matching 5 bases. V shed 0 bases and J shed 9 bases, with 15 bases lying between them. The germline gives CDR1 SEHNR, CDR2 FQNEAQ (reference sequence). The CDR3 is 15 amino acids. In DNA form, the CDR3 reads TGTGCCAGCAGCTTAGCGGCAGGGAGAATTAGTGAGCAGTTCTTC. Protein sequence: CASSLAAGRISEQFF.

This clone showed up just once. The gene calls are TRBV7-8 and TRBJ2-2, with TRBD2 identical over 11 bases. Germline V gene data show CDR1 as SGHVS and CDR2 as FQNEAQ. The J segment lost 5 bases and the V segment lost 4 bases, leaving 6 bases of the junction unmatched. This CDR3 comprises 16 residues. The CDR3 sequence: CASSSEIAGGTGELFF. The CDR3 nucleotides read TGTGCCAGCAGCTCCGAGATAGCGGGAGGGACCGGGGAGCTGTTTTTT.

The chain couples TRBV7-3 to TRBJ1-1, with D unclear. Germline CDR1 is SGHTA and CDR2 is FQGTGA. V was pared by 2 bases and J by 1 base, with 8 bases between. The CDR3 has 14 residues. Here the CDR3 reads CASSLRAANTEAFF. The CDR3 nucleotides read TGTGCCAGCAGCTTACGGGCAGCGAACACTGAAGCTTTCTTT.

The chain links TRBV4-2 to TRBJ2-7; TRBD2 agrees at 14 bases. V dropped 4 bases and J dropped 3; count of bases not matched to a gene: 5. The germline gives CDR1 LGHNA, CDR2 YNFKEQ. The CDR3 sequence is 16 residues long. In nucleotides, the CDR3 is TGTGCCAGCAGCCGCCGACTAGCGGGAGGGAACTACGAGCAGTACTTC. It yields the protein CASSRRLAGGNYEQYF.

This clone was seen only a few times. J is TRBJ2-3 and V is TRBV2; 8 bases fit TRBD2. Germline CDR1 and CDR2: SNHLY and FYNNEI. V lost 7 bases, J lost 0 bases, and 12 bases stayed unmatched. CDR3 length: 17 residues. Here the CDR3 reads CASTGIAGRTSTDTQYF. The CDR3, as DNA: TGTGCCAGCACGGGGATAGCGGGAAGGACTAGCACAGATACGCAGTATTTT.

V and J are TRBV28 and TRBJ1-5; D is uncertain. Germline V CDR1 and CDR2: MDHEN, SYDVKM. This CDR3 has 14 amino acids. V gave up 2 bases and J gave up 3 bases, with 8 bases separating them. CDR3 region: CASSLIALNQPQHF. CDR3 sequence (DNA): TGTGCCAGCAGTTTAATAGCCCTCAATCAGCCCCAGCATTTT. The whole variable domain, remainder taken from reference TRBV28 and TRBJ1-5, is DVKVTQSSRYLVKRTGEKVFLECVQDMDHENMFWYRQDPGLGLRLIYFSYDVKMKEKGDIPEGYSVSREKKERFSLILESASTNQTSMYLCASSLIALNQPQHFGDGTRLSIL.

This clone occurred a few times. The rearrangement uses TRBV28 and TRBJ2-7; 9 bases are a match to TRBD1. The CDR3 has 13 amino acids. Trimming took 6 bases from V and 6 from J; bases not matched to a gene: 6. CDR1 is MDHEN, CDR2 SYDVKM, per germline. The CDR3 DNA reads as TGTGCCAGCAGAAGGACAGGGGAGGCCGAGCAGTACTTC. Its translation is CASRRTGEAEQYF.

The chain links TRBV4-1 to TRBJ2-1; 7 bases agree with TRBD2. Trimming took 3 bases from V and 0 from J; bases not matched to a gene: 14. Germline loops: CDR1 MGHRA, CDR2 YSYEKL. The CDR3 has 19 amino acids. For the CDR3, the DNA is TGCGCCAGCAGCCACCTAGCGGCATCAATTCAGAGCTCCTACAATGAGCAGTTCTTC. Protein: CASSHLAASIQSSYNEQFF.

The V gene is TRBV18, the J gene TRBJ2-5; D is ambiguous. CDR1 is KGHSH and CDR2 is LQKENI in the germline V gene. The germline V and J ends were trimmed by 4 bases and 5 bases, with 17 bases remaining between them. The CDR3 is made up of 15 amino acids. The CDR3 DNA reads as TGTGCCAGCTCACTAAGCACCCCCGAGTCGGAGACCCAGTACTTC. Its protein is CASSLSTPESETQYF. Looking up the rest from reference TRBV18 and TRBJ2-5 gives the full variable domain: NAGVMQNPRHLVRRRGQEARLRCSPMKGHSHVYWYRQLPEEGLKFMVYLQKENIIDESGMPKERFSAEFPKEGPSILRIQQVVRGDSAAYFCASSLSTPESETQYFGPGTRLLVL.

This clone was observed a handful of times. The chain has TRBV7-9 and TRBJ2-7, with TRBD1 identical over 7 bases. The germline gives CDR1 SEHNR, CDR2 FQNEAQ (reference sequence). The CDR3 sequence is 16 residues long. V gave up 6 bases and J gave up 4 bases; unmatched junction bases: 15. This chain's CDR3 is CASRQTPGDREYEQYF. The CDR3 DNA reads as TGTGCCAGCAGACAAACCCCCGGAGACAGGGAGTACGAGCAGTACTTC.

The CDR3 nucleotides are TGTGCCAGCAGCGTAACAGGGGCAGACACCATATATTTT. Its protein product is CASSVTGADTIYF. The rearrangement joins TRBV9 to TRBJ1-3, with 7 bases aligning to TRBD1. The CDR3 contains 13 residues. Germline CDR1 and CDR2: SGDLS and YYNGEE. With V trimmed by 1 base and J by 8 bases, 3 bases remained unmatched.

This chain uses TRBV7-8 with TRBJ2-2, with TRBD2 matching over 7 bases. Germline V CDR1 and CDR2: SGHVS, FQNEAQ. The CDR3 totals 14 residues. Trimming at V came to 0 bases and at J to 5 bases, leaving 0 bases not matched to a gene. CDR3 in amino acids: CASSLAGGTGELFF. The CDR3 nucleotides are TGTGCCAGCAGCTTAGCCGGGGGGACCGGGGAGCTGTTTTTT.

This clone was picked up a small number of times. The V gene is TRBV7-3, the J gene TRBJ2-1; D unresolved. This CDR3 region has 13 residues. CDR1 is SGHTA, CDR2 FQGTGA, per germline. V was cut by 1 base and J by 8 bases, with 9 bases left in between. Written as DNA, the CDR3 is TGTGCCAGCAGCTTAAACCCCCAGGATGAGCAGTTCTTC. Translating it yields CASSLNPQDEQFF.

CDR3 in DNA: TGTGCCAGCAGCTATTGGACAGTGCCCCAAGAGACCCAGTACTTC. Translating it yields CASSYWTVPQETQYF. The chain joins TRBV7-9 to TRBJ2-5; D possibly corresponds to TRBD1 (6 bases). The length of the CDR3 is 15 residues. Germline CDR1 is SEHNR and CDR2 is FQNEAQ (reference sequence). The V and J ends lost 4 bases and 1 base respectively, with 13 bases between them.

This clone was seen only a few times. The CDR3 is CASSLSSGRALYF. In nucleotides, the CDR3 is TGTGCCAGCAGCTTGTCTTCCGGGAGGGCCTTGTATTTT. The rearrangement uses TRBV5-4 and TRBJ2-3; 8 bases agree with TRBD2. Germline lookup yields CDR1 SGHNT and CDR2 YYREEE (reference sequence). The V segment lost 1 base and the J segment 14 bases; nucleotides outside the gene matches: 9. This CDR3 spans 13 amino acids.

The J gene is TRBJ2-2, the V gene TRBV4-2; 8 bases fit TRBD2. Germline CDR1 reads LGHNA; CDR2 reads YNFKEQ. The CDR3 is made up of 16 amino acids. After removal of 1 base from V and 5 bases from J, the junction contained 6 bases not matched to a gene. The CDR3 DNA reads as TGTGCCAGCAGCCAAGGGTCAGCGGGAGAAACCGGGGAGCTGTTTTTT. It specifies CASSQGSAGETGELFF.

For this clone: Other DNA sequences within the sample encode an identical CDR3. This sequence joins TRBV7-2 and TRBJ2-1, with unresolved D. Trimming pared 5 bases from V and 7 bases from J, leaving 6 bases between. Germline CDR1 is SGHTA and CDR2 is FQGNSA. This CDR3 has 11 amino acids. The CDR3 region has the DNA TGTGCCAGCAGCCCTACAAATGAGCAGTTCTTC. Translating it yields CASSPTNEQFF.

This clone has just a few counts. The chain employs TRBV5-1 and TRBJ2-7; D is tentatively TRBD1 or TRBD2 (6 bases each). Between the trimmed V and J ends, which lost 2 bases and 7 bases, there was a span of 22 bases. Germline V gene lookup returns CDR1 SGHRS and CDR2 YFSETQ. There are 16 residues in the CDR3. The CDR3 sequence: CASSLSPGGASREQYF. The CDR3 DNA is TGCGCCAGCAGCTTAAGTCCCGGGGGCGCGTCGAGGGAGCAGTACTTC.

This clone was observed a handful of times. The V gene is TRBV2, the J gene TRBJ2-4, with 8 bases matching TRBD1. The CDR3 is 18 residues long. V gave up 2 bases and J gave up 3 bases; unmatched junction bases: 12. Germline CDR1 SNHLY, CDR2 FYNNEI. CDR3 coding DNA: TGTGCCAGCAGTGAATGGGGCGTCAGGGGGCTTAGCAAAAACATTCAGTACTTC. It specifies CASSEWGVRGLSKNIQYF.

The sample holds a few counts of this clone. The rearrangement joins TRBV28 to TRBJ1-2; no firm D call. The V gene's germline CDR1 is MDHEN and CDR2 SYDVKM. The CDR3 is 12 amino acids. Deletions cut 10 bases from V and 8 bases from J, with 17 bases between. The CDR3 region is CATYTIWAGYTF. Written as DNA, the CDR3 is TGTGCCACTTACACCATCTGGGCAGGCTACACCTTC.

This chain uses TRBV2 with TRBJ2-5, with 8 bases lining up with TRBD2. CDR1 and CDR2 (germline): SNHLY, FYNNEI. The J segment lost 3 bases and the V segment lost 6 bases, leaving 12 bases of the junction unmatched. The CDR3 length is 16 residues. The CDR3 nucleotides read TGTGCCAGCAGCGACGCGTCTTGGACTAGCAAAGAGACCCAGTACTTC. Encoded protein: CASSDASWTSKETQYF.

The gene calls are TRBV28 and TRBJ2-7, with unresolved D. Deletions cut 6 bases from V and 3 bases from J, with 12 bases between. Germline lookup yields CDR1 MDHEN and CDR2 SYDVKM. The CDR3 length is 13 residues. CDR3 protein: CASSSSTHYEQYF. The DNA for the CDR3 is TGTGCCAGCAGCTCTTCGACCCACTACGAGCAGTACTTC.

This clone has only a few counts. The V call is TRBV7-3, the J call TRBJ2-1; a possible D gene is TRBD2 (6 bases). CDR3 size: 16 residues. Germline CDR1 is SGHTA and CDR2 is FQGTGA. With 5 bases removed from V and 5 bases from J, the gap between germline ends came to 19 bases. The CDR3 nucleotides read TGTGCCAGCAGCCCCGACCGGTGGGGACTCGACAATGAGCAGTTCTTC. Amino acid sequence: CASSPDRWGLDNEQFF.